A selection of T cell receptor beta chains follows, all from one sample in a study of T-cell reconstitution after alpha-beta-depleted transplantation in children. TCRdb reanalysed the PCR reads using MiXCR and keeps one entry per CDR3 protein. Of about 870,000 distinct CDR3 sequences in the sample, 15% to 20% were seen once. Here the sequenced sample was PBMCs, mostly from graft donor cells, taken 360 days after TCRalphabeta/CD19-depleted stem cell transplant. The receptors stem from a male patient between 10 and 17 years old who had a stem cell transplant for acute lymphoblastic leukemia, so the T cells may come from the graft donor. The CDR3 runs from the conserved cysteine through the conserved F or W. The order of the fields is V gene, D gene, J gene, clone size, CDR3 protein, CDR3 DNA. A D gene is named only where the DNA matches it firmly. Clone size is stated in some rows and not others, as once, few, many or a class when expanded.

>TRBV6-1|-|TRBJ2-7|-
CASSEGTGHGPYEQYF
TGTGCCAGCAGTGAAGGCACAGGGCACGGTCCTTACGAGCAGTACTTC
>TRBV20-1|-|TRBJ2-7|-
CSARDSGGNEQYF
TGCAGTGCTAGAGATTCAGGCGGGAACGAGCAGTACTTC
>TRBV5-1|-|TRBJ2-7|many
CASSTGPSTSYEQYF
TGCGCCAGCAGTACCGGACCCTCGACTTCCTACGAGCAGTACTTC
>TRBV6-2/TRBV6-3|TRBD2|TRBJ2-2|-
CASTQAGKRAGELFF
TGTGCCAGCACCCAAGCGGGAAAAAGGGCCGGGGAGCTGTTTTTT
>TRBV15|-|TRBJ2-1|-
CATSARLVVEGEQFF
TGTGCCACCAGCGCCCGACTAGTAGTGGAAGGCGAGCAGTTCTTC
>TRBV29-1|-|TRBJ2-2|-
CSVARGVDTGELFF
TGCAGCGTTGCTAGGGGCGTTGACACCGGGGAGCTGTTTTTT
>TRBV4-2|-|TRBJ2-6|-
CASSPGLLGANVLTF
TGTGCCAGCAGCCCGGGGCTTCTTGGGGCCAACGTCCTGACTTTC
>TRBV7-6|TRBD2|TRBJ2-7|-
CASSLARSGSPREQYF
TGTGCCAGCAGCTTAGCGCGCAGCGGGAGCCCGAGAGAGCAGTACTTC
>TRBV5-1|TRBD1|TRBJ1-2|few
CASSMDRAFSYGYTF
TGCGCCAGCAGCATGGACAGGGCCTTTTCCTATGGCTACACCTTC
>TRBV27|-|TRBJ1-1|-
CASSKRESAGLAFF
TGTGCCAGCAGTAAGAGGGAGTCGGCAGGGTTGGCTTTCTTT
>TRBV5-1|TRBD2|TRBJ2-7|-
CASSYRLAGEREQYF
TGCGCCAGCAGCTATCGGCTAGCGGGAGAGCGCGAGCAGTACTTC
>TRBV9|-|TRBJ1-1|-
CASSVRPRGDIEAFF
TGTGCCAGCAGCGTAAGGCCACGTGGGGATATCGAAGCTTTCTTT
>TRBV7-6|-|TRBJ2-1|-
CASSSRGRLSYNEQFF
TGTGCCAGCAGCTCCCGGGGCAGGCTAAGCTACAATGAGCAGTTCTTC
>TRBV5-4|-|TRBJ2-3|-
CASSLVGADRMRADTQYF
TGTGCCAGCAGCTTGGTAGGGGCGGACCGGATGAGGGCAGATACGCAGTATTTT
>TRBV4-1|-|TRBJ2-7|-
CASSRQLPYEQYF
TGCGCCAGCAGCCGACAGTTACCCTACGAGCAGTACTTC
>TRBV25-1|-|TRBJ1-1|-
CASRRMGMNTEAFF
TGTGCCAGCAGAAGGATGGGTATGAACACTGAAGCTTTCTTT
>TRBV25-1|-|TRBJ2-3|-
CATHPNRDRTDTQYF
TGTGCCACGCATCCCAACAGGGACCGCACAGATACGCAGTATTTT
>TRBV5-1|TRBD1|TRBJ2-5|-
CASSLAGGWRETQYF
TGCGCCAGCAGCTTGGCAGGGGGCTGGCGGGAGACCCAGTACTTC
>TRBV4-2|-|TRBJ1-6|-
CASAPPQREANSPLHF
TGTGCCAGCGCCCCGCCTCAGAGGGAGGCTAATTCACCCCTCCACTTT